The sequence of this T cell receptor (beta chain) was determined in a study of cytomegalovirus exposure and HLA in healthy donors. The donors were part of the roughly 130-subject validation cohort, which stood apart from the approximately 670-subject first cohort. V was pared by 1 base and J by 7 bases, with 14 bases between. The CDR3 extends over 15 amino acids. Germline values: CDR1 MNHNS, CDR2 SASEGT. The table came from immunoSEQ multiplex PCR; TCRdb's copy has only in-frame clones and leaves some out. The table has 150,000 to 200,000 clones, approximately 87% seen once. This receptor was identified in a woman in her thirties in good health and CMV-seronegative. Sequencing was performed on PBMCs. The chain uses TRBV6-1 and TRBJ2-1; D not certain. The CDR3 reads CASSEGFRLYNEQFF. CDR3 nucleotide sequence: TGTGCCAGCAGTGAAGGATTTCGGCTCTATAATGAGCAGTTCTTC.